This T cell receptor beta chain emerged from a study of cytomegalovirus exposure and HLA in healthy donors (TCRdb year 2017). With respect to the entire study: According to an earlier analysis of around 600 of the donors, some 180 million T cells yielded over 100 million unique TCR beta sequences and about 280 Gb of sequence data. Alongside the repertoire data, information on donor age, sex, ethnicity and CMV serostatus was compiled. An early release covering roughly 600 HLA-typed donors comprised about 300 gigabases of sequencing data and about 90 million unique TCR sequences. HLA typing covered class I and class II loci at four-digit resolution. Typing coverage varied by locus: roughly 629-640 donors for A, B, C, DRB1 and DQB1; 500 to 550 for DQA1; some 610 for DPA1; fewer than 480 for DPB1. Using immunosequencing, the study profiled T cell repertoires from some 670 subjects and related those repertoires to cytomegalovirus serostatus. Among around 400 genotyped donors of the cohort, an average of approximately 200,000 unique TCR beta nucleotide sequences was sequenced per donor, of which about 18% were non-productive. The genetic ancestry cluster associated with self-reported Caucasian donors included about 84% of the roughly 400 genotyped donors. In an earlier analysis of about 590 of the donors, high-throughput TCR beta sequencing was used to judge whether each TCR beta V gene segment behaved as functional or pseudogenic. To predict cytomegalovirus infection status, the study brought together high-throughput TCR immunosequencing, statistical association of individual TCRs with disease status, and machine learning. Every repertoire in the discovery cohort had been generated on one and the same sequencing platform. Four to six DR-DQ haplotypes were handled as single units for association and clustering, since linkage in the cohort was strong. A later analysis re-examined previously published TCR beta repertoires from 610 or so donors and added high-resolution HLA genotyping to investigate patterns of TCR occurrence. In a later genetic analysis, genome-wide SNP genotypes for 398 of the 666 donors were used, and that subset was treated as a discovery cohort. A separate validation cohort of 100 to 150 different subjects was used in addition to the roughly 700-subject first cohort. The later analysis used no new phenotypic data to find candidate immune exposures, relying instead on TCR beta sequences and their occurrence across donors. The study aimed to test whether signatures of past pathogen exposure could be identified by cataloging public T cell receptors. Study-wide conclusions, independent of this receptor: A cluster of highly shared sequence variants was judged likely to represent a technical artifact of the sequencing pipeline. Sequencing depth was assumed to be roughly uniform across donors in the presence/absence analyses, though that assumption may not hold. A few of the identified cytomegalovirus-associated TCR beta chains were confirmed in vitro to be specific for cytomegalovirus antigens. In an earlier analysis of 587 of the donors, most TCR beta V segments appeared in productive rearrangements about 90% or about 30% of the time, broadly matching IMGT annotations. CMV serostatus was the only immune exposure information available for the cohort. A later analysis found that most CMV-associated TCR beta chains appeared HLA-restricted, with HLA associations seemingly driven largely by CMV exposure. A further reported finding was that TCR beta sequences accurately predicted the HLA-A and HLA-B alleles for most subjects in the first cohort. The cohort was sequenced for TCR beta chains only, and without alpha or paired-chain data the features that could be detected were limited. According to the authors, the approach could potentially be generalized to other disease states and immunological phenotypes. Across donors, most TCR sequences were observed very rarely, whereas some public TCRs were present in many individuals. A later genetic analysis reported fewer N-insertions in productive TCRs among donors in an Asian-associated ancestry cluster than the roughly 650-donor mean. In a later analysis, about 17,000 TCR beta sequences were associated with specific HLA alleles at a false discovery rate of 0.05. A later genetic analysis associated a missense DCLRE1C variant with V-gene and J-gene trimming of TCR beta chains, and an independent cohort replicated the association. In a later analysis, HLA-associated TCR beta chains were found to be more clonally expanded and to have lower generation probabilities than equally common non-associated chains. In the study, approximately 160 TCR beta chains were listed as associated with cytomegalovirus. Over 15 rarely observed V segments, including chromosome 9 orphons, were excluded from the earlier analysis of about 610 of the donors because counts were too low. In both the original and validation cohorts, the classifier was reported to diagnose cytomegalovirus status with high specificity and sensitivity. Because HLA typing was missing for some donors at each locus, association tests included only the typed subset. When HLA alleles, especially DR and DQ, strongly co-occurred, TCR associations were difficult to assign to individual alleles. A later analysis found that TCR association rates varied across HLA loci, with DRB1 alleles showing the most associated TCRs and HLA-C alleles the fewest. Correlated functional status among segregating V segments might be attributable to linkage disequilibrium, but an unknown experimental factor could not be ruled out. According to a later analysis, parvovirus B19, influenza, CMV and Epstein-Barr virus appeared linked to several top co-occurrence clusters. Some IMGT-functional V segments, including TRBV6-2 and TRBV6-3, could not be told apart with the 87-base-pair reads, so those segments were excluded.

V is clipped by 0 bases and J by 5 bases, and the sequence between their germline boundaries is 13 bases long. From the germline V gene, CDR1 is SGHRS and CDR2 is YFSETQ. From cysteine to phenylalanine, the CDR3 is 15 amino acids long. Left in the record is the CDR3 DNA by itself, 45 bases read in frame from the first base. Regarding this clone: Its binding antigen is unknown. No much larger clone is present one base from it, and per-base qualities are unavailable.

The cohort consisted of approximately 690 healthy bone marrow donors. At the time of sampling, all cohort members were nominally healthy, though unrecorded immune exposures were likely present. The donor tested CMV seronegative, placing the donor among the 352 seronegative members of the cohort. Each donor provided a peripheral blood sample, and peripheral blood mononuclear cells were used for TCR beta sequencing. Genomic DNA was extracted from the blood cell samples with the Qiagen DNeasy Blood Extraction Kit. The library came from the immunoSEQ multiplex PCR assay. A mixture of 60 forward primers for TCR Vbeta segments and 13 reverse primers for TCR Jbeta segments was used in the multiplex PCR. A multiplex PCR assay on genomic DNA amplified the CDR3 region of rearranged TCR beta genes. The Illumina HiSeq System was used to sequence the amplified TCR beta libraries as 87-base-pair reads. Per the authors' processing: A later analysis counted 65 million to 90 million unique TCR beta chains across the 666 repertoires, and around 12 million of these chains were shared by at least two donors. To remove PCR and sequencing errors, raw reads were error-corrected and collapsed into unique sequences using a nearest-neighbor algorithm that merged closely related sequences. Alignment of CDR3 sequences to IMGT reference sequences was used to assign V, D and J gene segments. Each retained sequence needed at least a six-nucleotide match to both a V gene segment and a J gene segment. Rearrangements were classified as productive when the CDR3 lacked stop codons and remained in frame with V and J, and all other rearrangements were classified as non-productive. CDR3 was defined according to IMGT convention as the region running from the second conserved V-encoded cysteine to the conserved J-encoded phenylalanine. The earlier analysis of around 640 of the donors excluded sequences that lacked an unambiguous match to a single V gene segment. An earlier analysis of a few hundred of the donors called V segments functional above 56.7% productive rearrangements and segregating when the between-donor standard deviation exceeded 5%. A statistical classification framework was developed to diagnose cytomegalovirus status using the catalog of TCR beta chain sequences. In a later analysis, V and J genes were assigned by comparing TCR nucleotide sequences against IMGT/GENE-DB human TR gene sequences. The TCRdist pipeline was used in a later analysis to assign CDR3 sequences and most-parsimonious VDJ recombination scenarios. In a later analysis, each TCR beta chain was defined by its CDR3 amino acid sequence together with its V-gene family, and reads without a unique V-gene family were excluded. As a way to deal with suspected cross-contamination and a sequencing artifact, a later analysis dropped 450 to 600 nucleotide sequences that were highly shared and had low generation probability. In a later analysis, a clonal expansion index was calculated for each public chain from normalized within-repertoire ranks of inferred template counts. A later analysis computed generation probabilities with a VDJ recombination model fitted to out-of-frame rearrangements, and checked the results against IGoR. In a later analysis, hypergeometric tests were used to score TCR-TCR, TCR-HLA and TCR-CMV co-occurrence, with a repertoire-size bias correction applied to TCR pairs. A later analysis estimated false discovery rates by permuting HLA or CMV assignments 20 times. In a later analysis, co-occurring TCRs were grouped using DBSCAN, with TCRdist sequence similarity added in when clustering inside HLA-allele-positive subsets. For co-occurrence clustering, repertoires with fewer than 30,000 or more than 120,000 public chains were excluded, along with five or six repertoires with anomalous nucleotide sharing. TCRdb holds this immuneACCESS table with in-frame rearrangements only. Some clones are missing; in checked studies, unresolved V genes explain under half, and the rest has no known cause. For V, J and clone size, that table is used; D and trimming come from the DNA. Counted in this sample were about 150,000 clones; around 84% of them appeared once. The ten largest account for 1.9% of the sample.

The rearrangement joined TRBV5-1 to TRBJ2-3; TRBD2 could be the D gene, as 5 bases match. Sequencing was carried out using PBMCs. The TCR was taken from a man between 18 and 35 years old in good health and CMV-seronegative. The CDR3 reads CASSLAGVRGDTQYF. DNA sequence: TGCGCCAGCAGCTTGGCTGGAGTCCGGGGAGATACGCAGTATTTT.